The sample holds a few counts of the clone carrying this TCR beta chain. In the original workflow: Reference gene primer amplification gave nucleated cell count estimates. This table comes from immunoSEQ multiplex PCR, and its TCRdb copy is limited to in-frame clones, with some not included. Clone size and the V and J calls come from that table; the DNA yielded D and trimming. The data show some 66,000 clones, with approximately 90% seen just once and around 8.3% held by the top ten. Germline CDR1 reads MDHEN; CDR2 reads SYDVKM. This CDR3 is 13 amino acids long. Trimming removed 6 bases from V and 2 bases from J, with 11 bases in between. This sample stems from a study of blood T cell repertoires in COVID-19. On the study more broadly: The United States, Italy and Spain were the sources of the acute and convalescent COVID-19 samples. Sources were T cells, B-cell-depleted T cells, or PBMCs; the material itself was cDNA or gDNA.

The chain has TRBV28 and TRBJ2-7; TRBD1 is a possible D gene (6 bases). This TCR was recovered from a human donor with active COVID-19. The donor label of this sample is uncertain. Material: peripheral blood. CDR3 DNA sequence: TGTGCCAGCAGCTCGGGACAAACCTACGAGCAGTACTTC. This codes for CASSSGQTYEQYF.